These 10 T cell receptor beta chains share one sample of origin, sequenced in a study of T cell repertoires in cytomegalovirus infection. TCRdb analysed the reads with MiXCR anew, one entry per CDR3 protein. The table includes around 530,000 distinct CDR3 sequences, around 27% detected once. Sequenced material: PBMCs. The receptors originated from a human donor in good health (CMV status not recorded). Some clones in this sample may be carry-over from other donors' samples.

This CDR3 is CASSYYRGKYTGELFF. In nucleotides, the CDR3 is TGCGCCAGCAGCTACTACAGAGGGAAATACACCGGGGAGCTGTTTTTT. The chain links TRBV5-1 to TRBJ2-2; a possible D gene is TRBD2 (5 bases). Germline V gives CDR1 SGHRS, CDR2 YFSETQ. V was pared by 3 bases and J by 3 bases, with 15 bases between. This CDR3 spans 16 amino acids.

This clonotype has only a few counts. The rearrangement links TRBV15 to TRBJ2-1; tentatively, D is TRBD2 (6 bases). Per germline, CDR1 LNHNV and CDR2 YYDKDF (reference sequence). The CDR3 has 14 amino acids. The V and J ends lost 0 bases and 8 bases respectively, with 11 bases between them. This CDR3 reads CATSRDLASDEQFF. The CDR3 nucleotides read TGTGCCACCAGCAGAGATTTAGCTAGCGATGAGCAGTTCTTC.

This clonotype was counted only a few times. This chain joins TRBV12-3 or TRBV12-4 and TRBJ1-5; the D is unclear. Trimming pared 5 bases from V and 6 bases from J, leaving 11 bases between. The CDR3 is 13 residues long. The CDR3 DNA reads TGTGCCAGCAGTCCCCCCGGGCCTCAGCCCCAGCATTTT. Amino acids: CASSPPGPQPQHF.

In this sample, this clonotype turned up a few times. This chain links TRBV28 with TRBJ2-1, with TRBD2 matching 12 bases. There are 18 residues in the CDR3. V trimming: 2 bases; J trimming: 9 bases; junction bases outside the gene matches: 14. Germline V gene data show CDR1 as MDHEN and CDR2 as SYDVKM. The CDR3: CASSLGPGLAGRGSEQFF. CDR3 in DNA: TGTGCCAGCAGTTTAGGCCCTGGACTAGCGGGGCGGGGGAGTGAGCAGTTCTTC.

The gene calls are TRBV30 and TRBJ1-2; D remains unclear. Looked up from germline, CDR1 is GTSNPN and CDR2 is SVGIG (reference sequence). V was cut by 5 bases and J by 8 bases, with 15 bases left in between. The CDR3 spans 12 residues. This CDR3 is CAWVGLSAGYTF. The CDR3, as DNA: TGTGCCTGGGTCGGGTTGTCAGCCGGCTACACCTTC.

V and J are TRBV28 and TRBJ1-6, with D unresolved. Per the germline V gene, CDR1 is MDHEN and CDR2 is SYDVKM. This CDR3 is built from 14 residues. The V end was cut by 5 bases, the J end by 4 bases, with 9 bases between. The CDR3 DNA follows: TGTGCCAGCAGTCTTGAACGATATAATTCACCCCTCCACTTT. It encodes CASSLERYNSPLHF.

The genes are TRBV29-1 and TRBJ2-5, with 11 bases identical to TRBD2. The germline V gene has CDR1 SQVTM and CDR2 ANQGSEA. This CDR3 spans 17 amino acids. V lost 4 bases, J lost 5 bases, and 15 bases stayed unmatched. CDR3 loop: CSVGGGGLAELGETQYF. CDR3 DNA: TGCAGCGTTGGTGGTGGGGGACTAGCGGAGTTGGGGGAGACCCAGTACTTC.

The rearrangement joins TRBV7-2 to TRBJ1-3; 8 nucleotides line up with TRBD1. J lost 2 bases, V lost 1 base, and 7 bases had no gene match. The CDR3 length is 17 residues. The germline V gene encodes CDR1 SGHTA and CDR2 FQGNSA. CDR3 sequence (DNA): TGTGCCAGCAGCTTAGTTCCCCAGGGGGCGACTGGAAACACCATATATTTT. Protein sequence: CASSLVPQGATGNTIYF. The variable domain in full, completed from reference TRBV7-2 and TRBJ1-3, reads GAGVSQSPSNKVTEKGKDVELRCDPISGHTALYWYRQSLGQGLEFLIYFQGNSAPDKSGLPSDRFSAERTGGSVSTLTIQRTQQEDSAVYLCASSLVPQGATGNTIYFGEGSWLTVV.

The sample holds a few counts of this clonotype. CDR3 region: CASSLARLAGGTTDTQYF. The DNA of the CDR3 is TGTGCCAGCAGCTTAGCGCGACTAGCGGGAGGAACCACAGATACGCAGTATTTT. The chain carries TRBV7-2 and TRBJ2-3, with TRBD2 matching 13 bases. The CDR3 covers 18 residues. Germline V gives CDR1 SGHTA, CDR2 FQGNSA. Unmatched junction bases numbered 5, after V lost 0 bases and J lost 2 bases.

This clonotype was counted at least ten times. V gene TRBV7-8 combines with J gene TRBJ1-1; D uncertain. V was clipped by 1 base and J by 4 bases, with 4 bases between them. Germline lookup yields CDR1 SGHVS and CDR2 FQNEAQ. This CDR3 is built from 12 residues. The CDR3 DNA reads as TGTGCCAGCAGCTTAGATGGCACTGAAGCTTTCTTT. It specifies CASSLDGTEAFF. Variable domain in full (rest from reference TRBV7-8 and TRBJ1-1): GAGVSQSPRYKVAKRGQDVALRCDPISGHVSLFWYQQALGQGPEFLTYFQNEAQLDKSGLPSDRFFAERPEGSVSTLKIQRTQQEDSAVYLCASSLDGTEAFFGQGTRLTVV.